The 9 T cell receptor beta chains given below trace back to one sample, sequenced in a study of early T cells in non-severe SARS-CoV-2 infection. TCRdb reanalysed the 5' RACE reads using MiXCR and keeps one entry per CDR3 protein. The top ten hold 5.5% to 7.5% of the sample, which has more than 60,000 distinct CDR3 sequences, over 10% seen once. The specimen was whole blood. The source is an adult who was a healthcare worker with PCR-confirmed SARS-CoV-2 infection or an uninfected control (not recorded which).

The chain couples TRBV28 to TRBJ2-2; no definite D call. The CDR3 totals 14 residues. V dropped 1 base and J dropped 6 bases, with 9 bases sitting between them. Germline V gene data show CDR1 as MDHEN and CDR2 as SYDVKM. The CDR3 DNA sequence: TGTGCCAGCAGTTTATCGGCGAATTCCGGGGAGCTGTTTTTT. This translates into CASSLSANSGELFF.

The chain combines TRBV30 with TRBJ1-2; TRBD1 agrees at 10 bases. The CDR3 consists of 15 residues. Germline V gene lookup returns CDR1 GTSNPN and CDR2 SVGIG (reference sequence). V gave up 2 bases and J gave up 6 bases; unmatched junction bases: 9. CDR3 residues: CAWSSTGTGVDGYTF. The CDR3, as DNA: TGTGCCTGGAGTTCCACCGGGACAGGGGTTGATGGCTACACCTTC.

This clonotype was recorded once. The chain joins TRBV7-9 to TRBJ2-2; 9 bases line up with TRBD2. The V and J ends lost 5 bases and 6 bases, in that order; junction bases with no gene match: 13. This CDR3 region has 17 residues. Germline V gene data show CDR1 as SEHNR and CDR2 as FQNEAQ (reference sequence). CDR3 sequence reads: CASSQYPGLASAGELFF. In DNA form, the CDR3 reads TGTGCCAGCAGCCAGTACCCGGGACTAGCTTCGGCCGGGGAGCTGTTTTTT. The variable domain in full, completed from reference TRBV7-9 and TRBJ2-2, reads DTGVSQNPRHKITKRGQNVTFRCDPISEHNRLYWYRQTLGQGPEFLTYFQNEAQLEKSRLLSDRFSAERPKGSFSTLEIQRTEQGDSAMYLCASSQYPGLASAGELFFGEGSRLTVL.

The gene calls are TRBV3-1 and TRBJ1-1; D call uncertain. Germline loops: CDR1 LGHDT, CDR2 YNNKEL (reference sequence). The V gene lost 2 bases and the J gene lost 0 bases, with 7 bases spanning the gap. This CDR3 spans 14 amino acids. This CDR3 reads CASSQYGMNTEAFF. DNA of the CDR3: TGTGCCAGCAGCCAATATGGGATGAACACTGAAGCTTTCTTT.

This clonotype was detected ten times or more. V usage is TRBV19 and J usage is TRBJ1-5; D is possibly TRBD1 (6 bases). With 0 bases removed from V and 3 bases from J, the gap between germline ends came to 12 bases. Germline V gives CDR1 LNHDA, CDR2 SQIVND (reference sequence). The CDR3 loop spans 16 amino acids. CDR3 bases: TGTGCCAGTAGTATAGATGGCAGGGGCTTCAATCAGCCCCAGCATTTT. Protein product: CASSIDGRGFNQPQHF. The variable domain in full, completed from reference TRBV19 and TRBJ1-5, reads DGGITQSPKYLFRKEGQNVTLSCEQNLNHDAMYWYRQDPGQGLRLIYYSQIVNDFQKGDIAEGYSVSREKKESFPLTVTSAQKNPTAFYLCASSIDGRGFNQPQHFGDGTRLSIL.

The genes are TRBV12-3 or TRBV12-4 and TRBJ2-3; tentatively, D is TRBD1 (5 bases). The CDR3 is made up of 15 amino acids. Trimming removed 3 bases at V and 2 bases at J, with 12 bases between. CDR3 nucleotide sequence: TGTGCCAGCAGTTTTAGGGCAGGGCACACAGATACGCAGTATTTT. Encoded protein: CASSFRAGHTDTQYF.

The chain has TRBV3-1 and TRBJ2-3, with D tentatively TRBD2 (6 bases). Germline lookup yields CDR1 LGHDT and CDR2 YNNKEL (reference sequence). V was trimmed by 4 bases and J by 2 bases, leaving 13 bases between them. CDR3 length: 15 amino acids. The CDR3 is CASSLRLVPTDTQYF. In nucleotides, the CDR3 is TGTGCCAGCAGCCTCCGACTAGTCCCCACAGATACGCAGTATTTT.

This clonotype has more than one count but fewer than ten. V usage is TRBV5-1 and J usage is TRBJ1-1; D possibly corresponds to TRBD1 (5 bases). The germline CDR1 and CDR2 sequences are SGHRS and YFSETQ. Trimming removed 4 bases at V and 5 bases at J, with 9 bases between. The CDR3 is 12 residues long. The CDR3 spells CASSPEGTEAFF. CDR3 coding DNA: TGCGCCAGCAGCCCTGAGGGGACTGAAGCTTTCTTT.

This clonotype was observed many times. V usage is TRBV30 and J usage is TRBJ1-5; D not resolved. The CDR3 has 13 amino acids. CDR1 and CDR2 (germline): GTSNPN, SVGIG (reference sequence). Trimming took off 3 bases at V and 4 bases at J, with 10 bases between the two ends. The CDR3 sequence is CAWSAFDNQPQHF. The CDR3 DNA reads as TGTGCCTGGAGCGCGTTCGATAATCAGCCCCAGCATTTT.